The sequence of this T cell receptor (beta chain) was determined in a study of pediatric ulcerative colitis. Study-level information: Most patients had pancolitis, and two had left-sided colitis.

The CDR3 has 19 residues. The V end was cut by 5 bases, the J end by 6 bases, with 31 bases between. The V gene's germline CDR1 is KGHSH and CDR2 LQKENI. One to two pinch biopsies were taken from the rectum during colonoscopy. Concerning this clone: The antigen remains unidentified.

General observations from the study: A couple of rectal CDR3 clonotypes occurred in all ulcerative colitis patients.

Sequencing used immunoSEQ multiplex PCR; TCRdb keeps in-frame clones, though not all of them. The sample records roughly 18,000 clones, around 74% being singletons. This TCR derives from a boy aged 5-17 years with moderate ulcerative colitis. This chain joins TRBV18 and TRBJ1-1; D not certain. The sequenced sample consisted of gut tissue. CDR3 coding DNA: TGTGCCAGCTCATCAAATTCGTCCCGGTCTGAGAATCCCGACGCTGAAGCTTTCTTT. This encodes CASSSNSSRSENPDAEAFF. Together with reference TRBV18 and TRBJ1-1, the CDR3 gives the full variable domain: NAGVMQNPRHLVRRRGQEARLRCSPMKGHSHVYWYRQLPEEGLKFMVYLQKENIIDESGMPKERFSAEFPKEGPSILRIQQVVRGDSAAYFCASSSNSSRSENPDAEAFFGQGTRLTVV.